The entry that follows covers one T cell receptor (beta chain) sequence. Per the germline V gene, CDR1 is MNHEY and CDR2 is SVGEGT. The CDR3 contains 16 residues. The record originates from a study of T cells expressing NK-cell markers. TCRdb reprocessed the 5' RACE reads, with one entry per CDR3 protein and no DNA. The sample shows some 600,000 distinct CDR3 sequences, and about 3.6% sits with its ten largest clones. The sequenced material came from blood T cells: a sorted CD56 or NKG2C T cell subset, CD4+ or CD8+ T cells, or bulk PBMC T cells (not recorded which). The clonotype was recovered from a man between 18 and 29 years old in good health. V and J are TRBV6-2 or TRBV6-3 and TRBJ2-7; TCRdb's D gene call, TRBD2, goes unchecked for lack of DNA. CDR3 sequence: CASSSTPTSLGSEQYF.